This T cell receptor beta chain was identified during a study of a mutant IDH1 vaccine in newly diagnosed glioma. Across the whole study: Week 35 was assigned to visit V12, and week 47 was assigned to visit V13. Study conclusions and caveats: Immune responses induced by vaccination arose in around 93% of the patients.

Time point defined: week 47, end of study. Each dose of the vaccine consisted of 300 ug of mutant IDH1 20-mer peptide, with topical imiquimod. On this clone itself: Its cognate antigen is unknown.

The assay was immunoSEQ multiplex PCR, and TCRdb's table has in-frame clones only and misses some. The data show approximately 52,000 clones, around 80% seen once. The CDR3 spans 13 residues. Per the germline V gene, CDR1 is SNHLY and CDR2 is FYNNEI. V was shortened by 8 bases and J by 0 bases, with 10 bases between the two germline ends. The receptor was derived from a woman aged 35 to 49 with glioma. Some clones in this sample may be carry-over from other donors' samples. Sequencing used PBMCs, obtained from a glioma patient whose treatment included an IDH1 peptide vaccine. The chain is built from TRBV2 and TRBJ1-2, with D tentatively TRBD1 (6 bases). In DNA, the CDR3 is TGTGCCAGCCTGACAGGAGCTAACTATGGCTACACCTTC. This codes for CASLTGANYGYTF.